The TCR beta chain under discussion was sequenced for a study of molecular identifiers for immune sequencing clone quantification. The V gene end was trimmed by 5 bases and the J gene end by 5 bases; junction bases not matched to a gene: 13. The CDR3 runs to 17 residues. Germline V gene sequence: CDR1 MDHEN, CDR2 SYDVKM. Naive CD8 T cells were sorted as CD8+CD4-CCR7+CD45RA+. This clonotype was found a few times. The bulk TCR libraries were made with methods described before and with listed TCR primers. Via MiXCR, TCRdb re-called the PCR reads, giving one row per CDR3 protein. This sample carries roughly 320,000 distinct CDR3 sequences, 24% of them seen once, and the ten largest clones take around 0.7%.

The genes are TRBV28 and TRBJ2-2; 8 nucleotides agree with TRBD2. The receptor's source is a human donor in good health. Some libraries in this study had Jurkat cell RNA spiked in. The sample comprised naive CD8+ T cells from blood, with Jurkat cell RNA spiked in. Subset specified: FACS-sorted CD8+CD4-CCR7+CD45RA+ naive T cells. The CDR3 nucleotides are TGTGCCAGCAGTCCCACGGCTAGCGGGTTCTCTACCGGGGAGCTGTTTTTT. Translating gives CASSPTASGFSTGELFF.